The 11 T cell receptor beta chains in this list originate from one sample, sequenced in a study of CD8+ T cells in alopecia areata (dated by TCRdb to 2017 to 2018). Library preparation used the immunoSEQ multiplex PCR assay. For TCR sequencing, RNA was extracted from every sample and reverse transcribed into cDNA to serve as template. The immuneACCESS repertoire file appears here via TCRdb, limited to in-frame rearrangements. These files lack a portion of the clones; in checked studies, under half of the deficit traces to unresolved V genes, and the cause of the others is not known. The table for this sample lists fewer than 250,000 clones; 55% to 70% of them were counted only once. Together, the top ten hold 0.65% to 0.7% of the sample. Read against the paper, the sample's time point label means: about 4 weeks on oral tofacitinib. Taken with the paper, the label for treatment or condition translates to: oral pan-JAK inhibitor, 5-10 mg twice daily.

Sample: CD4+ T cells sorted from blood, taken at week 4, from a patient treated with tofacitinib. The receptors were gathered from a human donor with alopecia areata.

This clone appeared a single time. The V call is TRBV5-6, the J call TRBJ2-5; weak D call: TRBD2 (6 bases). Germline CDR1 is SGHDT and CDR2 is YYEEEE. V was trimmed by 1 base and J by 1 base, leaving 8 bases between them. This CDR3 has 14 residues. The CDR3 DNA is TGTGCCAGCAGCTTGCCGGGGGTCCAAGAGACCCAGTACTTC. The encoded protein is CASSLPGVQETQYF.

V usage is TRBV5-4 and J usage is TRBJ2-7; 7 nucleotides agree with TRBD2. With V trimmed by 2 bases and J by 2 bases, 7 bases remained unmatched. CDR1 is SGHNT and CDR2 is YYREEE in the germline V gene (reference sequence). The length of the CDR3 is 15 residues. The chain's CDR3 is CASSLATGTTYEQYF. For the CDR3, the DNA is TGTGCCAGCAGCTTAGCAACCGGGACTACCTACGAGCAGTACTTC.

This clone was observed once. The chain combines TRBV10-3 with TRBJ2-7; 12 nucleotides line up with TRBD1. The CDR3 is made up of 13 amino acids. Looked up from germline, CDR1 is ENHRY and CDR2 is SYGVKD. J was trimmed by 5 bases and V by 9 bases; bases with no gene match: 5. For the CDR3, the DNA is TGTGCCATTGGGACAGGGGGCCGGGACGAGCAGTACTTC. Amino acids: CAIGTGGRDEQYF.

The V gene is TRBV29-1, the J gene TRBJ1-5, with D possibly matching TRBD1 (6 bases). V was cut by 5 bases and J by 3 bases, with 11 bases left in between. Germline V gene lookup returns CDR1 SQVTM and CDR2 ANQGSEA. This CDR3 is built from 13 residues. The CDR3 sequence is CSVTGSDNQPQHF. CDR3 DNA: TGCAGCGTTACAGGGTCGGACAATCAGCCCCAGCATTTT.

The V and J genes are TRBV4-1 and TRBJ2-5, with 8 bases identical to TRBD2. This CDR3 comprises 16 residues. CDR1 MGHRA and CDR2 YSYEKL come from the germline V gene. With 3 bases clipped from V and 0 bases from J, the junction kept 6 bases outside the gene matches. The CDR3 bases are TGCGCCAGCAGCCAGGGCGGGGGGAGCTACCAAGAGACCCAGTACTTC. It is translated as CASSQGGGSYQETQYF.

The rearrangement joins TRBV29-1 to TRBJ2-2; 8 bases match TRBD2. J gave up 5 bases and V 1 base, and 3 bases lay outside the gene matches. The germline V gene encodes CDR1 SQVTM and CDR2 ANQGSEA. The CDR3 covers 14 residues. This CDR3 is CSVEGTSRTGELFF. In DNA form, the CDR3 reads TGCAGCGTTGAAGGGACTAGCAGGACCGGGGAGCTGTTTTTT.

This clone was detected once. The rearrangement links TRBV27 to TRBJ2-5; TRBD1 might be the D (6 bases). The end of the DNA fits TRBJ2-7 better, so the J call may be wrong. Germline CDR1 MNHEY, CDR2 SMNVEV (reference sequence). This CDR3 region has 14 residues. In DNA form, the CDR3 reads TGTGCCAGCAGTTTACAGCGACAGGTTTACGAGCAGTACTTC. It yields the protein CASSLQRQVYEQYF.

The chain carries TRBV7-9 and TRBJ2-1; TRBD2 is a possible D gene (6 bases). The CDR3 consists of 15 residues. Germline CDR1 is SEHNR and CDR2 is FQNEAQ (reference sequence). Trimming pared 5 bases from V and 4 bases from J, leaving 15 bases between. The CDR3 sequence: CASSPSGRMYNEQFF. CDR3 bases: TGTGCCAGCAGCCCCTCCGGGAGAATGTACAATGAGCAGTTCTTC.

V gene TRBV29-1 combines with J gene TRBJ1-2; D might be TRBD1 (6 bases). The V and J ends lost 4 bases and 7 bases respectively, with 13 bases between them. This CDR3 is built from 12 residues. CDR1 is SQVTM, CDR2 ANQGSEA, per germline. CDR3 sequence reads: CSVGLGAGGYTF. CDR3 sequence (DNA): TGCAGCGTTGGGTTGGGGGCCGGTGGCTACACCTTC.

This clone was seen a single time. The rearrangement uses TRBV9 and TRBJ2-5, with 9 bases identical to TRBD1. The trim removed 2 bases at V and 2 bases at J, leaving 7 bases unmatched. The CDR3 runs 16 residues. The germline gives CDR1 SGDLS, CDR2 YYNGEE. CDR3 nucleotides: TGTGCCAGCAGCGTTGGAACAGGGGGCTATCAAGAGACCCAGTACTTC. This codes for CASSVGTGGYQETQYF.

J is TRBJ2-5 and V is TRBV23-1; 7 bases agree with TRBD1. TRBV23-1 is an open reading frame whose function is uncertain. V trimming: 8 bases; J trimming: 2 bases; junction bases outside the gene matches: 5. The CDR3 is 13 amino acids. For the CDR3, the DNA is TGCGCCAGCTACGAGGGACAGCAAGAGACCCAGTACTTC. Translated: CASYEGQQETQYF.